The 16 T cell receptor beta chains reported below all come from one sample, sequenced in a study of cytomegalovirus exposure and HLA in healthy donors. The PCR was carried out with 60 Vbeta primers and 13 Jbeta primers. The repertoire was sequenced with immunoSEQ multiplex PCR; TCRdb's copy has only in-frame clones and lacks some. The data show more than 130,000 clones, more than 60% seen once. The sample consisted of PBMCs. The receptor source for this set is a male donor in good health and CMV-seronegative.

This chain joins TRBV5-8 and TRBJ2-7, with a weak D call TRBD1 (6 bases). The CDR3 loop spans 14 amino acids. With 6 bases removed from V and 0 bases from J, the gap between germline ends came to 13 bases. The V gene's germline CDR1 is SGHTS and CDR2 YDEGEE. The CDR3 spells CASTNHRASYEQYF. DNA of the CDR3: TGTGCCAGCACCAATCACAGGGCCTCCTACGAGCAGTACTTC.

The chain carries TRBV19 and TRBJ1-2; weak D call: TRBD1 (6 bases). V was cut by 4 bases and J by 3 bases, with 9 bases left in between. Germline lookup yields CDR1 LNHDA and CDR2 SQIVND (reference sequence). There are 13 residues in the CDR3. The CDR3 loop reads CASSTDSYYGYTF. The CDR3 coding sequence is TGTGCCAGTAGTACGGACAGCTACTATGGCTACACCTTC.

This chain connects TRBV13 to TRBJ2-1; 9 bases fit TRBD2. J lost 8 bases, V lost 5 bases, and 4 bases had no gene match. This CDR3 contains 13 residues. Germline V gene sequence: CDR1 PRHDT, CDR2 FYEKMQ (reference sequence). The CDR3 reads CASSNRLADEQFF. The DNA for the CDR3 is TGTGCCAGCAGCAACCGACTAGCGGATGAGCAGTTCTTC.

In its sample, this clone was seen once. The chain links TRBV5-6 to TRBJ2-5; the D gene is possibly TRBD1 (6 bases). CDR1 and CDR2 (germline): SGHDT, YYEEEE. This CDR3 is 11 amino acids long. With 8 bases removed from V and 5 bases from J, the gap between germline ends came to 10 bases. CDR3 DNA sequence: TGTGCCAGTACAGGACAGGAGACCCAGTACTTC. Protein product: CASTGQETQYF.

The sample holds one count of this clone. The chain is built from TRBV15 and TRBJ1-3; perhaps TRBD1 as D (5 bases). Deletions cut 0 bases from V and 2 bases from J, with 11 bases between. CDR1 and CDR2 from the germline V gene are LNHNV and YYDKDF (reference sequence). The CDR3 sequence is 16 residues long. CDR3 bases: TGTGCCACCAGCAGAGAACGGAGGGGTACTGGAAACACCATATATTTT. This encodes CATSRERRGTGNTIYF.

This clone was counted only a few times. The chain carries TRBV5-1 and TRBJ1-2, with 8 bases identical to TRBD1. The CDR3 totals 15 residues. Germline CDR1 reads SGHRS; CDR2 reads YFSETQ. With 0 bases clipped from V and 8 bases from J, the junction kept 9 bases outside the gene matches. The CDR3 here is CASSLVATGVRGYTF. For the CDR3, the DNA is TGCGCCAGCAGCTTGGTGGCGACAGGGGTACGCGGCTACACCTTC.

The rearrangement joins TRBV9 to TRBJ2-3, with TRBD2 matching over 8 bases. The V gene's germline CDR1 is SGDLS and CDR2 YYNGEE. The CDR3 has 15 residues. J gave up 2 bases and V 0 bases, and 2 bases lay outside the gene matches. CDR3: CASSVVAGYTDTQYF. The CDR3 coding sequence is TGTGCCAGCAGCGTAGTAGCGGGATACACAGATACGCAGTATTTT.

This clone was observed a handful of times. The CDR3 nucleotides are TGTGCCAGCAGTTACAGCCATTCACCCCTCCACTTT. Translation gives CASSYSHSPLHF. The chain is built from TRBV6-5 and TRBJ1-6; no reliable D call. The CDR3 runs 12 residues. V dropped 2 bases and J dropped 8 bases, with 4 bases sitting between them. Germline CDR1 MNHEY, CDR2 SVGAGI.

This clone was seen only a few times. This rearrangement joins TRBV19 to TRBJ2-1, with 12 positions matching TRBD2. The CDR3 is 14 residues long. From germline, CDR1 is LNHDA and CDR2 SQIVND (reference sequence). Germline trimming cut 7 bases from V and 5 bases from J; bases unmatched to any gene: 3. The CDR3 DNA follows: TGTGCCAGTAAGACTAGCGGGAGCCACAATGAGCAGTTCTTC. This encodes CASKTSGSHNEQFF.

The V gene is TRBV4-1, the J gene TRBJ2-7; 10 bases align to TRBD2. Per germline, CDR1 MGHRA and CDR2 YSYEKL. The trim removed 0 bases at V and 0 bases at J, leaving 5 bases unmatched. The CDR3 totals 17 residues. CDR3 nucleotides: TGCGCCAGCAGCCAAGACAGGACTAGCGGTAGCTCCTACGAGCAGTACTTC. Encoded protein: CASSQDRTSGSSYEQYF.

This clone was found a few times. The CDR3 DNA reads TGTGCCAGCAGCCCTGGACTAGCGGGAGGCGACCCCCAGTTCTTC. Protein: CASSPGLAGGDPQFF. The chain carries TRBV5-4 and TRBJ2-1; 14 nucleotides agree with TRBD2. Germline assignment: CDR1 SGHNT and CDR2 YYREEE (reference sequence). V was pared by 4 bases and J by 13 bases, with 10 bases of the junction left unmatched. This CDR3 has 15 residues.

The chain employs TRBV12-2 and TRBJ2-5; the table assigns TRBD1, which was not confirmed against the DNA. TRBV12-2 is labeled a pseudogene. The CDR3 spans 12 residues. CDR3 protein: CASRLAPRKQYF. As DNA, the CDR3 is TGTGCAAGTCGCTTAGCGCCCAGGAAACAGTACTTC.

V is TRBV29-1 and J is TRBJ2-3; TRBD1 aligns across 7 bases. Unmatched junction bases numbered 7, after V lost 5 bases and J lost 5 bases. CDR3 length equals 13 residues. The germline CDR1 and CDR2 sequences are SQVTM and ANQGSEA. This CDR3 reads CSVSRAGGDTQYF. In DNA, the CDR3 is TGCAGCGTTTCGAGGGCAGGGGGAGATACGCAGTATTTT.

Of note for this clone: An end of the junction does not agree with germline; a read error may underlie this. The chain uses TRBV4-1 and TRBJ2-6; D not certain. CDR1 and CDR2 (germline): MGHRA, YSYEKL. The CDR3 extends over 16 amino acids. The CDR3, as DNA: TGTGCCAGCAGCCAAGATCTCAGCTCTGGGGCCAACGTCCTGACTTTC. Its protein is CASSQDLSSGANVLTF.

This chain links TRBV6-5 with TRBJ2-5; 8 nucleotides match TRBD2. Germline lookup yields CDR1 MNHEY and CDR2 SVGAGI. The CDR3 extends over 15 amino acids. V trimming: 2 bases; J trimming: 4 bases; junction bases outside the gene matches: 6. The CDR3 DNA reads TGTGCCAGCAGTTACGCCCCCGGGACTAGAGAGACCCAGTACTTC. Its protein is CASSYAPGTRETQYF.

The CDR3 protein is CASKPSGAYNEQFF. The CDR3 coding sequence is TGCGCCAGCAAGCCAAGCGGAGCCTACAATGAGCAGTTCTTC. The chain is built from TRBV10-2 and TRBJ2-1; maybe TRBD2 (5 bases). Germline V lookup: CDR1 WSHSY, CDR2 SAAADI. Trimming stripped 7 bases from V and 2 bases from J, with 12 bases between. There are 14 residues in the CDR3.